This is a list of T cell receptor beta chains from one sample in a study of shared clonotypes between healthy human individuals. The table came from immunoSEQ multiplex PCR; TCRdb's copy has only in-frame clones and leaves some out. The table lists around 350,000 clones, 73% of them singletons, with roughly 10% in the top ten. The sample comprised memory CD4+ T cells sorted from blood. The source of these receptors is a man under 40 in good health. The CDR3 runs from the conserved cysteine through the conserved F or W. The order of the fields is J gene, clone size, D gene, V gene, CDR3 protein, CDR3 DNA. A D gene is named only where the DNA matches it firmly. Not all rows give a size; the values are once, few, many and, for expanded clones, a class.

J gene: TRBJ2-1
clone size: once
D gene: .
V gene: TRBV5-6
CDR3 protein: CASSLVSFNEQFF
CDR3 DNA: TGTGCCAGCAGCTTAGTTAGCTTCAATGAGCAGTTCTTC

J gene: TRBJ2-7
clone size: few
D gene: .
V gene: TRBV10-2
CDR3 protein: CASRETATYEQYF
CDR3 DNA: TGCGCCAGCAGAGAGACAGCCACCTACGAGCAGTACTTC

J gene: TRBJ1-5
clone size: .
D gene: .
V gene: TRBV4-1
CDR3 protein: CASSHPGWSNQPQHF
CDR3 DNA: TGCGCCAGCAGCCATCCTGGATGGAGCAATCAGCCCCAGCATTTT

J gene: TRBJ2-2
clone size: .
D gene: .
V gene: TRBV28
CDR3 protein: CASSLGAGELFF
CDR3 DNA: TGTGCCAGCAGTTTAGGTGCCGGGGAGCTGTTTTTT

J gene: TRBJ1-2
clone size: .
D gene: .
V gene: TRBV18
CDR3 protein: CASSPNYGSYGYTF
CDR3 DNA: TGTGCCAGCTCACCAAACTACGGGAGCTATGGCTACACCTTC

J gene: TRBJ2-2
clone size: .
D gene: .
V gene: TRBV27
CDR3 protein: CASSLKVVTGELFF
CDR3 DNA: TGTGCCAGCAGTTTAAAGGTTGTCACCGGGGAGCTGTTTTTT

J gene: TRBJ2-2
clone size: .
D gene: .
V gene: TRBV6-6
CDR3 protein: CASSSSNTGELFF
CDR3 DNA: TGTGCCAGCAGTTCGTCTAACACCGGGGAGCTGTTTTTT

J gene: TRBJ2-7
clone size: .
D gene: TRBD1
V gene: TRBV18
CDR3 protein: CASSRKTGGSYEQYF
CDR3 DNA: TGTGCCAGCTCCCGTAAGACAGGGGGATCCTACGAGCAGTACTTC

J gene: TRBJ2-3
clone size: .
D gene: TRBD2
V gene: TRBV7-2
CDR3 protein: CASSLRGGLDTQYF
CDR3 DNA: TGTGCCAGCAGCTTACGGGGGGGCTTAGATACGCAGTATTTT

J gene: TRBJ2-5
clone size: few
D gene: TRBD2
V gene: TRBV29-1
CDR3 protein: CSVDRAGVETQYF
CDR3 DNA: TGCAGCGTTGACCGAGCGGGAGTTGAGACCCAGTACTTC

J gene: TRBJ2-5
clone size: .
D gene: .
V gene: TRBV18
CDR3 protein: CASSPGQSFGGLETQYF
CDR3 DNA: TGTGCCAGCTCGCCGGGACAGAGCTTCGGGGGACTAGAGACCCAGTACTTC

J gene: TRBJ2-1
clone size: .
D gene: .
V gene: TRBV6-5
CDR3 protein: CAIGSVIEQFF
CDR3 DNA: TGTGCCATCGGCTCGGTTATTGAGCAGTTCTTC

J gene: TRBJ2-1
clone size: .
D gene: .
V gene: TRBV7-7
CDR3 protein: CASSPLQSYNEQFF
CDR3 DNA: TGTGCTAGCAGCCCTCTGCAGTCCTACAATGAGCAGTTCTTC

J gene: TRBJ2-3
clone size: once
D gene: .
V gene: TRBV7-3
CDR3 protein: CASSGLRGSDTQYF
CDR3 DNA: TGTGCCAGCAGCGGACTGCGGGGATCAGATACGCAGTATTTT

J gene: TRBJ2-7
clone size: .
D gene: .
V gene: TRBV7-8
CDR3 protein: CASTHWRTSSYEQYF
CDR3 DNA: TGTGCCAGCACCCACTGGCGGACCAGCTCCTACGAGCAGTACTTC

J gene: TRBJ2-1
clone size: .
D gene: .
V gene: TRBV20-1
CDR3 protein: CSAYRDEQFF
CDR3 DNA: TGCAGTGCCTACCGGGATGAGCAGTTCTTC

J gene: TRBJ2-7
clone size: many
D gene: .
V gene: TRBV9
CDR3 protein: CASSVGRVGLYEQYF
CDR3 DNA: TGTGCCAGCAGCGTCGGGCGGGTCGGCCTCTACGAGCAGTACTTC

J gene: TRBJ1-2
clone size: .
D gene: .
V gene: TRBV7-2
CDR3 protein: CASSKSQAGPGGYTF
CDR3 DNA: TGTGCCAGCAGCAAAAGCCAGGCCGGCCCAGGGGGCTACACCTTC

J gene: TRBJ2-2
clone size: once
D gene: TRBD2
V gene: TRBV10-2
CDR3 protein: CASNGLADTGELFF
CDR3 DNA: TGCGCCAGCAACGGACTAGCAGACACCGGGGAGCTGTTTTTT

J gene: TRBJ2-5
clone size: .
D gene: TRBD1
V gene: TRBV6-5
CDR3 protein: CASNGQGSAQYF
CDR3 DNA: TGTGCCAGCAACGGACAGGGGTCCGCCCAGTACTTC

J gene: TRBJ2-3
clone size: .
D gene: .
V gene: TRBV27
CDR3 protein: CASSWGASRDADTQYF
CDR3 DNA: TGTGCCAGCAGTTGGGGCGCGTCTAGGGACGCAGATACGCAGTATTTT